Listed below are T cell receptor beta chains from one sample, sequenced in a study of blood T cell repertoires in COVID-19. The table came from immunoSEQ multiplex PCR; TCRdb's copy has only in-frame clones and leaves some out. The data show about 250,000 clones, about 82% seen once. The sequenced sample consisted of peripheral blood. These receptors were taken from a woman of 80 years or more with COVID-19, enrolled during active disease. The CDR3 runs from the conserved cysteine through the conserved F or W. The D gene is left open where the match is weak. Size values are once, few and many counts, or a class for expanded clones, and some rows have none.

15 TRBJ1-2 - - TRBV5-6 CASSLRGTRDGGYTF TGTGCCAGCAGCTTACGGGGGACCCGAGATGGGGGCTACACCTTC
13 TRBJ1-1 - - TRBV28 CASSLDRNTEAFF TGTGCCAGCAGTCTGGACAGGAACACTGAAGCTTTCTTT
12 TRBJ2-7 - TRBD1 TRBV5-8 CASSLAPTGKYF TGTGCCAGCAGCTTGGCCCCGACAGGGAAGTACTTC
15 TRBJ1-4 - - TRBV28 CASSLRWGRGEKLFF TGTGCCAGCAGTTTGAGGTGGGGCCGCGGTGAAAAACTGTTTTTT
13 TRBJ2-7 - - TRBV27 CASSFGGTYEQYF TGTGCCAGCAGTTTCGGCGGAACCTACGAGCAGTACTTC
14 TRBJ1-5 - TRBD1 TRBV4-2 CASSQGQGGQPQHF TGTGCCAGCAGCCAGGGACAGGGCGGCCAGCCCCAGCATTTT
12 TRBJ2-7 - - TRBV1 CTSMAGFNEQYF TGCACCAGCATGGCGGGGTTTAACGAGCAGTACTTC
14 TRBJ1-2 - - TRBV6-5 CASSRVTANYGYTF TGTGCCAGCAGTAGGGTGACAGCTAACTATGGCTACACCTTC
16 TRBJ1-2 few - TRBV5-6 CASSRPGTRILYGYTF TGTGCCAGCAGCCGGCCTGGGACACGGATCCTCTATGGCTACACCTTC
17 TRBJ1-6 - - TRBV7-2 CASSLLAGEWYNSPLHF TGTGCCAGCAGCTTACTTGCGGGGGAATGGTATAATTCACCCCTCCACTTT
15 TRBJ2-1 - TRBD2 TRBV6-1 CASSDGTTSYNEQFF TGTGCCAGCAGTGACGGGACTACGTCCTACAATGAGCAGTTCTTC
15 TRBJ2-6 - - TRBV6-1 CASSESRSGANVLTF TGTGCCAGCAGTGAATCCAGATCTGGGGCCAACGTCCTGACTTTC
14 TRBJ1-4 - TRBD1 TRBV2 CASSRDREGEKLFF TGTGCCAGCAGTAGGGACAGGGAGGGTGAAAAACTGTTTTTT
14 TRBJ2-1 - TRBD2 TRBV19 CASRTSGEHNEQFF TGTGCCAGCCGAACTAGCGGGGAACACAATGAGCAGTTCTTC
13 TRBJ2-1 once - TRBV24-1 CATSDKNRVGQFF TGTGCCACCAGTGATAAAAACAGGGTGGGGCAGTTCTTC
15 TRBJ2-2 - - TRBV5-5 CASSLASVNTGELFF TGTGCCAGCAGCTTGGCTTCAGTGAACACCGGGGAGCTGTTTTTT
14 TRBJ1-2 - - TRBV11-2 CASSLDWKGVGYTF TGTGCCAGCAGCTTAGATTGGAAAGGGGTAGGCTACACCTTC
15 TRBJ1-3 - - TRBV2 CASSVYRGAGNTIYF TGTGCCAGCAGTGTGTATCGGGGGGCTGGAAACACCATATATTTT
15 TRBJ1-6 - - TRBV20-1 CSASYKETGGSPLHF TGCAGTGCTAGTTATAAGGAGACAGGAGGTTCACCCCTCCACTTT
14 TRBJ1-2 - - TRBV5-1 CASSLDRATYGYTF TGCGCCAGCAGCTTGGACAGGGCAACCTATGGCTACACCTTC
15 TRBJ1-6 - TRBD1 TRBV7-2 CASSLPGQANSPLHF TGTGCCAGCAGCCTTCCGGGACAGGCCAATTCACCCCTCCACTTT
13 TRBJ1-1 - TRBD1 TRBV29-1 CSGLRTGNTEAFF TGCAGCGGCCTTCGGACAGGGAACACTGAAGCTTTCTTT
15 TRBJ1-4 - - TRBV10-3 CAISESYRIEEKLFF TGTGCCATCAGTGAGTCGTACAGAATAGAGGAAAAACTGTTTTTT
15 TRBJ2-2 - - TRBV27 CASSLDSRNTGELFF TGTGCCAGCAGTTTAGACTCCCGGAACACCGGGGAGCTGTTTTTT
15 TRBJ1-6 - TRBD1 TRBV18 CASSRTGVVDSPLHF TGTGCCAGCTCACGGACAGGGGTTGTCGATTCACCCCTCCACTTT
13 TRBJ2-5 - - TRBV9 CASSASGAETQYF TGTGCCAGCAGCGCAAGCGGCGCAGAGACCCAGTACTTC
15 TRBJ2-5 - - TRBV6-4 CASSRLLSGRETQYF TGTGCCAGCAGTAGATTATTGAGCGGGCGGGAGACCCAGTACTTC
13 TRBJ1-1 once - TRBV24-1 CATSPAGKGGAFF TGTGCCACCAGTCCCGCGGGGAAGGGCGGAGCTTTCTTT
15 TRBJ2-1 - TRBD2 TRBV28 CASSSPAGGRGEQFF TGTGCCAGCAGTTCACCCGCGGGGGGGCGGGGTGAGCAGTTCTTC
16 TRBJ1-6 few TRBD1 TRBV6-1 CASSVRTGGPNSPLHF TGTGCCAGCAGTGTGCGGACAGGTGGGCCTAATTCACCCCTCCACTTT
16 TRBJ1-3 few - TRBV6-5 CASSYSLPPSGNTIYF TGTGCCAGCAGTTACTCCCTCCCCCCCTCTGGAAACACCATATATTTT
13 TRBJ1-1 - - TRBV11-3 CASSLGVGSEAFF TGTGCCAGCAGCTTAGGTGTGGGCAGCGAAGCTTTCTTT
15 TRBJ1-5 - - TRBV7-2 CASSLGHRSNQPQHF TGTGCCAGCAGCTTAGGGCACCGTAGCAATCAGCCCCAGCATTTT
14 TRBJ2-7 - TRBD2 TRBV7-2 CASSLTGGSYEQYF TGTGCCAGCAGCTTAACGGGGGGTTCCTACGAGCAGTACTTC
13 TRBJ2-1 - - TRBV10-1 CASSRDWRNEQFF TGCGCCAGCAGTAGGGACTGGCGGAATGAGCAGTTCTTC
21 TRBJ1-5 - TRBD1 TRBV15 CATSKIKAGTGWPGGNQPQHF TGTGCCACCAGCAAAATTAAAGCCGGGACAGGGTGGCCGGGGGGCAATCAGCCCCAGCATTTT
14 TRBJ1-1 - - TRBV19 CASRPRGQNTEAFF TGTGCCAGCCGCCCCAGGGGCCAGAACACTGAAGCTTTCTTT
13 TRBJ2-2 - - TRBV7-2 CASSVDIAGELFF TGTGCCAGCAGCGTTGACATAGCCGGGGAGCTGTTTTTT
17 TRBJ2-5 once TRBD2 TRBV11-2 CASSLVLAGGPEETQYF TGTGCCAGCAGCTTAGTACTAGCGGGGGGGCCTGAAGAGACCCAGTACTTC